Following are 9 T cell receptor beta chains from one sample sequenced in a study of blood T cells in healthy people across ages. The use of a sample-barcoded 5' primer and a J-beta primer mix characterized a second PCR of about 6 to 11 cycles. MiXCR was run by TCRdb on the 5' RACE reads, yielding one entry per CDR3 protein. This repertoire shows over 950,000 distinct CDR3 sequences, roughly 51% found once; its top ten account for around a fifth. The sample was blood. Every receptor here comes from an older woman in good health.

This clonotype has a single count. A junction boundary mismatches the germline segment, possibly from a read error. This chain connects TRBV16 to TRBJ2-7; TRBD1 or TRBD2 may be the D gene (6 bases each). Germline CDR1 reads KGHSY; CDR2 reads FQNENV. The CDR3 runs to 14 residues. The CDR3 coding sequence is TGTGCCGGCAGCCAGGCGAGGGGGGCCTACGAGCAGTACTTC. Protein product: CAGSQARGAYEQYF.

This clonotype came up a few times. This CDR3 reads CSVALVSYNEQFF. The CDR3 DNA follows: TGCAGCGTCGCCCTAGTATCCTACAATGAGCAGTTCTTC. The V and J genes are TRBV29-1 and TRBJ2-1; D is unclear. The CDR3 has 13 amino acids. Germline V gene data show CDR1 as SQVTM and CDR2 as ANQGSEA. V shed 6 bases and J shed 1 base, with 10 bases lying between them.

The chain joins TRBV6-1 to TRBJ2-5; D is ambiguous. The DNA end favors TRBJ2-7, so the J call may be wrong. The CDR3 loop spans 15 amino acids. The germline V gene has CDR1 MNHNS and CDR2 SASEGT. CDR3 region: CASSGLRDGRHEQYF. Here the CDR3 DNA reads TGTGCCAGCAGTGGCCTCCGAGACGGAAGACACGAGCAGTACTTC.

The chain is built from TRBV29-1 and TRBJ2-1; D remains ambiguous. Trimming removed 8 bases from V and 4 bases from J, with 15 bases in between. The CDR3 is made up of 13 amino acids. The germline V gene has CDR1 SQVTM and CDR2 ANQGSEA. Written as DNA, the CDR3 is TGCAGCTCGCCGGACGGCCGGTACAATGAGCAGTTCTTC. Encoded protein: CSSPDGRYNEQFF.

The V gene is TRBV28, the J gene TRBJ2-7, with TRBD1 as a possible D gene (5 bases). The CDR3 covers 14 residues. Trimming took off 7 bases at V and 2 bases at J, with 15 bases between the two ends. The germline gives CDR1 MDHEN, CDR2 SYDVKM. CDR3 sequence (DNA): TGTGCCAGCACTCTGGACACCACCCCCTACGAGCAGTACTTC. Translating it yields CASTLDTTPYEQYF.

Of note for this clonotype: A much larger clone differs from this one at a single base, so this may be a read error. V usage is TRBV10-3 and J usage is TRBJ2-1, with 11 bases fitting TRBD1. This CDR3 comprises 15 residues. Germline V lookup: CDR1 ENHRY, CDR2 SYGVKD. The CDR3 DNA reads TGTGCCGTCAGCCCCTTTGGACAGGGGGCAGGTGAGCAGTTCTTC. This encodes CAVSPFGQGAGEQFF.

V is TRBV15 and J is TRBJ2-4; D may match TRBD1 or TRBD2 (5 bases each). With the DNA end fitting TRBJ2-5 better, the J assignment may be wrong. CDR3 length equals 17 residues. The V gene's germline CDR1 is LNHNV and CDR2 YYDKDF (reference sequence). The chain's CDR3 is CATSRTGQGPNQETQYF. CDR3 sequence (DNA): TGTGCCACCAGCCGAACCGGGCAGGGACCAAACCAAGAGACCCAGTACTTC.

This clonotype was counted between two and nine times. This chain connects TRBV5-1 to TRBJ2-5, with D tentatively TRBD2 (6 bases). V lost 4 bases and J lost 2, with 15 bases in between. Germline V gene data show CDR1 as SGHRS and CDR2 as YFSETQ. The CDR3 is 15 residues long. The CDR3 DNA reads as TGCGCCAGCAGCCTGAGCCTAGCGTCTCAAGAGACCCAGTACTTC. Its translation is CASSLSLASQETQYF.

This clonotype has just a few counts. The chain employs TRBV10-3 and TRBJ1-5, with D uncertain. CDR3 length equals 13 residues. Germline V gene data show CDR1 as ENHRY and CDR2 as SYGVKD. The V end was cut by 3 bases, the J end by 3 bases, with 6 bases between. The CDR3 nucleotides read TGTGCCATCAGTGACAATTTCAATCAGCCCCAGCATTTT. It codes for CAISDNFNQPQHF.